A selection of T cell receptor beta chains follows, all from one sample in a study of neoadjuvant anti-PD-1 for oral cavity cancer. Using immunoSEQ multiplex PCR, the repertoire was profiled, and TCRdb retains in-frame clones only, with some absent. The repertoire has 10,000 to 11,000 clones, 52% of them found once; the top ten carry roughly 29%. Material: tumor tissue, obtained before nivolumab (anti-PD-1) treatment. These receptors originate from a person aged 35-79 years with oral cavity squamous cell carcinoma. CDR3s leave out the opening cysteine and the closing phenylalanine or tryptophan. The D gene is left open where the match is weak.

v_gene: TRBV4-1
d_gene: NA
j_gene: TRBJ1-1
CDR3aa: ASSGGRGTEAF

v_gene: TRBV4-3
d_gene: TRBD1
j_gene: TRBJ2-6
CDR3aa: ASSQGTGTGANVLT

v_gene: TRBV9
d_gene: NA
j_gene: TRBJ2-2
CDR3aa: ASSPRGSSSTGELF

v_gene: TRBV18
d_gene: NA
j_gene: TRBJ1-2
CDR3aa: ASSPSSGRTNYGYT

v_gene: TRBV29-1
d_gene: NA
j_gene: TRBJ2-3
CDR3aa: SVVADSTDTQY

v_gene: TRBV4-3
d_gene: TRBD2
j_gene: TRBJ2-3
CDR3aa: ASSPNAGTTHTDTQY

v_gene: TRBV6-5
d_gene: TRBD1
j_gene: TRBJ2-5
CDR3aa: ASSYSGTGVETQY

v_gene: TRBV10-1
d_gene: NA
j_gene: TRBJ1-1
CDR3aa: ASSERGGRDTEAF

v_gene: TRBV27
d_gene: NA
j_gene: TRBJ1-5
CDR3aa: ASSLQGLVSQPQH

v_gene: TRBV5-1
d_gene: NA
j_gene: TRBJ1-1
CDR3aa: ASSPTGSGAEAF

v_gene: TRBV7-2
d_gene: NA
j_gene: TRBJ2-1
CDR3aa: ASSLALQGAGSNEQF

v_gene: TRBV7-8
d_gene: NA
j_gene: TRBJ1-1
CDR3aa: ASSLAWGAEAF

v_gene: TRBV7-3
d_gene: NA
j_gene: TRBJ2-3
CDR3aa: ASSLGLPTDTQY

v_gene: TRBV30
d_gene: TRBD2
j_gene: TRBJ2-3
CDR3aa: AWSVGSSGGGDTQY

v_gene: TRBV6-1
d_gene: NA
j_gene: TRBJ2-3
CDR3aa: ASSDGRGDTDTQY

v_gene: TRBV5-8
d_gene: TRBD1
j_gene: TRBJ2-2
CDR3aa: ASSNPVDRGQTGELF

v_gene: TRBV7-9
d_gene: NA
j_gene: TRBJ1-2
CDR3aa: ASSLLRQLNYGYT

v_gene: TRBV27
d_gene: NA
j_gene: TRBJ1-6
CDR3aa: ASSLSQSSYNSPLH

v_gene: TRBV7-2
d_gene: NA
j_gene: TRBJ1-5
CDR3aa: ASSLVDYIQPQH

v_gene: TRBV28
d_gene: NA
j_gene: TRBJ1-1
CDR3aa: ASSLSGLLNTEAF

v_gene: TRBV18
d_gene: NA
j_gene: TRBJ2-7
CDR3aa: ASSPLSLRGAYEQY

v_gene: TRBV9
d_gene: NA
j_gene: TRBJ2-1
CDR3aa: ASSVDRTLSYNEQF

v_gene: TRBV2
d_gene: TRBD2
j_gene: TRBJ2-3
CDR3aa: ASRTTSRATDTQY

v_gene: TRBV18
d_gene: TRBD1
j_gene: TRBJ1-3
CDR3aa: ASSPPGQSGNTIY

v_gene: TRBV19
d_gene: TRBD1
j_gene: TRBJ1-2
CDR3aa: ASGTQGVGYGYT

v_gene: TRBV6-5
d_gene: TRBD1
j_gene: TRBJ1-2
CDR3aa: ASSSTGDSGYT

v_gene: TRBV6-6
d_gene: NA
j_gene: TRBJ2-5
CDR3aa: ASRNRVQETQY

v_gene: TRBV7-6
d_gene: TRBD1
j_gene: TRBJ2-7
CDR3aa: ASSLLPGQGSGEQY

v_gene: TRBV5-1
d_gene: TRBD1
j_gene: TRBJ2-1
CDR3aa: ASSQGDRGYYNEQF

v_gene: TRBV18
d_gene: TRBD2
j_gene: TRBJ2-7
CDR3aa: ASSPQQGTKSYEQY

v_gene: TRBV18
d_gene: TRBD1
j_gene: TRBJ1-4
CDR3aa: ASQTSDRGREKLF

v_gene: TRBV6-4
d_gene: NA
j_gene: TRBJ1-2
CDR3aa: ASSDEWGYGYT

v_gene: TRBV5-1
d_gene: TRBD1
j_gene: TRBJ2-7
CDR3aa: ASSLEDRGKKY

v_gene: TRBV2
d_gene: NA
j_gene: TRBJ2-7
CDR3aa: ASKPPGTYEQY

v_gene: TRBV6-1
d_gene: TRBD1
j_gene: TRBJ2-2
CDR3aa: ASSTGGLYTGELF

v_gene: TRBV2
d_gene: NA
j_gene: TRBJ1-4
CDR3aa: ASSDRGAHGEKLF

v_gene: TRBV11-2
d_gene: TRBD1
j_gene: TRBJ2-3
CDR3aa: ASSLRGQATSTDTQY

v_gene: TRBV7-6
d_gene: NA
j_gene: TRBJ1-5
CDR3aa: ASSSSENQPQH

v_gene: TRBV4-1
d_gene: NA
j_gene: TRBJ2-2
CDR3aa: ASSQNTRGTGELF

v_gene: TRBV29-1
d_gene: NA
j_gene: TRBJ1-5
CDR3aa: SVAGGGQPQH

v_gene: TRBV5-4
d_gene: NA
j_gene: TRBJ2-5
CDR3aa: ASSLDPRPSQETQY

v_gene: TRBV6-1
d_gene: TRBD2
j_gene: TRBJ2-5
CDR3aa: ASSEATGGVSETQY

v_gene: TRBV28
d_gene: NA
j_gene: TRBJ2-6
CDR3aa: ASSLTGGANVLT

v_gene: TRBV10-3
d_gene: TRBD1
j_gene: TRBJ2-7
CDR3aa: AINPRTGDEQY

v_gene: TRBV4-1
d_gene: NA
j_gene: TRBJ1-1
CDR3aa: ASSQDPTFRGQNTEAF

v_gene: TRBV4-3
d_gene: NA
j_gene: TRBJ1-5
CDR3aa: ASSQDINQPQH

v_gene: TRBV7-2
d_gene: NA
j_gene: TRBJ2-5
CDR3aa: ASSLTRDGSGTQY

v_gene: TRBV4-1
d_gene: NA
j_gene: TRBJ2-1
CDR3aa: ASSHHRAYNEQF

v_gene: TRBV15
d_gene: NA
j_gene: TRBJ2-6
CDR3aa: ATSRDNSGANVLT

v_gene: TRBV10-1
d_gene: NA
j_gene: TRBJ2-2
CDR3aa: ASSESGAARELF

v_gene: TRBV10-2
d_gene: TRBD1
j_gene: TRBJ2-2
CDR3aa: ASRGQGRNTGELF

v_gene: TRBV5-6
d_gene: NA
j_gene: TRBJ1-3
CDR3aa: ASSLRGMNSGNTIY